Detailed here is one T cell receptor (beta chain). V lost 2 bases and J 7 bases, leaving 10 bases between the germline ends. Germline values: CDR1 GTSNPN, CDR2 SVGIG (reference sequence). This CDR3 contains 12 residues. The data were obtained in a study of blood T cell repertoires in COVID-19. Study at large: T cells, B-cell-depleted T cells, or PBMCs provided the cDNA or gDNA that served as material.

Data came from immunoSEQ multiplex PCR; TCRdb stores just in-frame clones and leaves some out. The sample has some 410,000 clones, 85% to 90% seen once. The rearrangement joins TRBV30 to TRBJ2-3; D ambiguous. The sample was PBMCs or T cells enriched from blood (not recorded which). The clonotype comes from a woman aged 30 to 39 with acute COVID-19. The chain's CDR3 is CAWSPPENTQYF. The CDR3 nucleotides read TGTGCCTGGAGTCCTCCAGAAAATACGCAGTATTTT. Supplemented by reference TRBV30 and TRBJ2-3, the full variable domain reads SQTIHQWPATLVQPVGSPLSLECTVEGTSNPNLYWYRQAAGRGLQLLFYSVGIGQISSEVPQNLSASRPQDRQFILSSKKLLLSDSGFYLCAWSPPENTQYFGPGTRLTVL.